The 7 T cell receptor beta chains reported below all come from one sample, sequenced in a study of OX40 agonist ivuxolimab in advanced cancers. Sequenced by immunoSEQ multiplex PCR; TCRdb stores in-frame clones only, minus some. The profile covers 70,000 to 95,000 clones, with roughly 84% appearing a single time and approximately 6.2% taken by the ten largest. The input for sequencing was CD4+ or CD8+ T cells sorted from blood, taken in a trial of the OX40 agonist ivuxolimab. The receptors come from an adult with an advanced solid tumor such as melanoma, head and neck, liver or kidney cancer.

This clone was seen a handful of times. The V and J genes are TRBV6-1 and TRBJ1-5; D gene unclear. The CDR3 consists of 11 residues. Trimming took off 2 bases at V and 9 bases at J, with 5 bases between the two ends. CDR1 and CDR2 (germline): MNHNS, SASEGT. CDR3 in DNA: TGTGCCAGCAGTGAATATCCGCCCCAGCATTTT. This encodes CASSEYPPQHF.

The chain couples TRBV19 to TRBJ2-5; the D is unclear. The CDR3 spans 14 residues. The V gene lost 4 bases and the J gene lost 5 bases, with 14 bases spanning the gap. Germline CDR1 is LNHDA and CDR2 is SQIVND (reference sequence). CDR3 residues: CASSRQPTVETQYF. Here the CDR3 DNA reads TGTGCCAGTAGTAGGCAGCCCACCGTCGAGACCCAGTACTTC.

This clone has just one count. The rearrangement joins TRBV7-2 to TRBJ2-1; TRBD2 might be the D (5 bases). V shed 4 bases and J shed 2 bases, with 12 bases lying between them. The CDR3 runs to 15 residues. Germline V lookup: CDR1 SGHTA, CDR2 FQGNSA. This CDR3 reads CASSYAPGTYNEQFF. CDR3 in DNA: TGTGCCAGCAGCTACGCCCCGGGGACCTACAATGAGCAGTTCTTC. Full variable domain (outside the CDR3, taken from reference TRBV7-2 and TRBJ2-1): GAGVSQSPSNKVTEKGKDVELRCDPISGHTALYWYRQSLGQGLEFLIYFQGNSAPDKSGLPSDRFSAERTGGSVSTLTIQRTQQEDSAVYLCASSYAPGTYNEQFFGPGTRLTVL.

The chain recombines TRBV11-2 with TRBJ2-5; no clear D gene. Trimming took off 5 bases at V and 2 bases at J, with 15 bases between the two ends. This CDR3 region has 15 residues. CDR1 and CDR2 from the germline V gene are SGHAT and FQNNGV. In DNA form, the CDR3 reads TGTGCCAGCAGCCTGGGCCTACAATATCAAGAGACCCAGTACTTC. It codes for CASSLGLQYQETQYF.

The V call is TRBV6-1, the J call TRBJ2-5; 8 nucleotides agree with TRBD1. The CDR3 totals 15 residues. The V segment lost 5 bases and the J segment 3 bases; nucleotides outside the gene matches: 8. Germline-derived CDR1 and CDR2 are MNHNS and SASEGT. CDR3: CASSRRTGWEETQYF. The CDR3 coding sequence is TGTGCCAGCAGTCGGAGGACAGGGTGGGAAGAGACCCAGTACTTC.

This clone was recorded once. In DNA, the CDR3 is TGTGCCAGCAGCTTGGGGATTTCCTACGAGCAGTACTTC. This codes for CASSLGISYEQYF. The chain employs TRBV7-3 and TRBJ2-7; D is undetermined. Trimming shortened V by 3 bases and J by 1 base, and 7 bases separated the two germline ends. Germline CDR1 SGHTA, CDR2 FQGTGA. CDR3 length: 13 residues.

The chain combines TRBV11-3 with TRBJ2-1, with no clear D. Trimming cost V 2 bases and J 10 bases, with 12 bases left between them. The germline gives CDR1 SGHNT, CDR2 YENEEA. The CDR3 length is 13 residues. The CDR3 reads CASSLRGANEQFF. As DNA, the CDR3 is TGTGCCAGCAGCTTAAGAGGAGCGAACGAGCAGTTCTTC.